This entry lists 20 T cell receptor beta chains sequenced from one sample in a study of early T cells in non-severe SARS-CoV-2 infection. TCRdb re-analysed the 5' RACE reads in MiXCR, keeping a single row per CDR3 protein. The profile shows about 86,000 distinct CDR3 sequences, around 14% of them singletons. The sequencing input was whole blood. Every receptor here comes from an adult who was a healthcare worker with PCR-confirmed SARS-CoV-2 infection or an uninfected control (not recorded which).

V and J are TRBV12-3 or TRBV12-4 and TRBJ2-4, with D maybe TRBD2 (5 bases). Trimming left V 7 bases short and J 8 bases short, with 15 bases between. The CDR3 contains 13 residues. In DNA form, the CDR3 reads TGTGCCAGCACCCAATTACTAGGTCACATTCAGTACTTC. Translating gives CASTQLLGHIQYF.

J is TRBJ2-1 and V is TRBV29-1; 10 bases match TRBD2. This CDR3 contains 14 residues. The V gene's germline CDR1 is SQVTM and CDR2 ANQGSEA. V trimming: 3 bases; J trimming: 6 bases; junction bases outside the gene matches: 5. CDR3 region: CSVDPAGGINEQFF. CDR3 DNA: TGCAGCGTTGACCCAGCGGGAGGGATCAATGAGCAGTTCTTC.

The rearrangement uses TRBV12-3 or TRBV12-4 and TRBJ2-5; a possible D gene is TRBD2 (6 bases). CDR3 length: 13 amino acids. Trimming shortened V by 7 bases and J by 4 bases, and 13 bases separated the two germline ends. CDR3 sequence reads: CASTKTRAETQYF. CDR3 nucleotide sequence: TGTGCCAGCACCAAGACTAGGGCAGAGACCCAGTACTTC.

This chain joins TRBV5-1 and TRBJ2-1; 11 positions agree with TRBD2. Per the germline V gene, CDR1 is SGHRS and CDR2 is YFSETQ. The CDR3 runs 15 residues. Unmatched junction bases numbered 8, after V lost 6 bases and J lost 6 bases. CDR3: CASTYPGTSGNEQFF. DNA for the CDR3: TGCGCCAGCACCTACCCAGGGACTAGCGGCAATGAGCAGTTCTTC.

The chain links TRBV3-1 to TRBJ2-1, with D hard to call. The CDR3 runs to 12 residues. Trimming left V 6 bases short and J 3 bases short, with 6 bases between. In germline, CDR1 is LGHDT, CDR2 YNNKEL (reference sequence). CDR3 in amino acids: CASRNYYNEQFF. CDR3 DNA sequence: TGTGCCAGCAGGAACTACTACAATGAGCAGTTCTTC.

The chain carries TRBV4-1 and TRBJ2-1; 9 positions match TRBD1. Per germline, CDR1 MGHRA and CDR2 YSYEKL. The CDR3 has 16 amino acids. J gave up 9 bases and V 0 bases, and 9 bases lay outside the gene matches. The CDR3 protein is CASSQDPPDRGGEQFF. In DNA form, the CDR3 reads TGCGCCAGCAGCCAAGATCCCCCGGACAGGGGTGGTGAGCAGTTCTTC.

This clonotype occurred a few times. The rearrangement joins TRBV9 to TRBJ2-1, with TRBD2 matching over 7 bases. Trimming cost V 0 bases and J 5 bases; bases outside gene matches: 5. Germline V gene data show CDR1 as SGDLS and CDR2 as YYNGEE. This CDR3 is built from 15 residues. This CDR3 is CASSVGASGNNEQFF. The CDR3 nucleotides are TGTGCCAGCAGCGTAGGTGCTAGCGGCAACAATGAGCAGTTCTTC.

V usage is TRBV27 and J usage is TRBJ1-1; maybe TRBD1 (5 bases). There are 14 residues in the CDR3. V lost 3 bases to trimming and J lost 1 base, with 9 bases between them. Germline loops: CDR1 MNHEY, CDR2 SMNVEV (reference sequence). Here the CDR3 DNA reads TGTGCCAGCAGTTTCTTTACAGGGAACACTGAAGCTTTCTTT. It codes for CASSFFTGNTEAFF.

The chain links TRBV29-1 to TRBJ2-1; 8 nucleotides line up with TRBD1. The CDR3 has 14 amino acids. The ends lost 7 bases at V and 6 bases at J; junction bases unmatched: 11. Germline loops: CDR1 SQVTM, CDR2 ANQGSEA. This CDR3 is CSAVKPTGGNEQFF. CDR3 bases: TGCAGCGCCGTGAAACCTACAGGGGGCAATGAGCAGTTCTTC.

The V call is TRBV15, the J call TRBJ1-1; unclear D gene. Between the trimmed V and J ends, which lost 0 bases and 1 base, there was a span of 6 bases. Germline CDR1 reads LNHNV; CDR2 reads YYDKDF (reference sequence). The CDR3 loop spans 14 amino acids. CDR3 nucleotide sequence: TGTGCCACCAGCAGAGACTTACAGAACACTGAAGCTTTCTTT. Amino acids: CATSRDLQNTEAFF. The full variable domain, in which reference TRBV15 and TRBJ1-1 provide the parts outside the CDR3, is DAMVIQNPRYQVTQFGKPVTLSCSQTLNHNVMYWYQQKSSQAPKLLFHYYDKDFNNEADTPDNFQSRRPNTSFCFLDIRSPGLGDTAMYLCATSRDLQNTEAFFGQGTRLTVV.

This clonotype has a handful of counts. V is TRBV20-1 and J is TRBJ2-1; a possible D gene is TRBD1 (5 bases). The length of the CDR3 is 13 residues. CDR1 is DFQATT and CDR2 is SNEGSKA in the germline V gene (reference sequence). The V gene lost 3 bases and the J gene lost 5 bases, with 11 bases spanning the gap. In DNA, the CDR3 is TGCAGTGCTAGCACCAGGGCAGACAATGAGCAGTTCTTC. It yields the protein CSASTRADNEQFF.

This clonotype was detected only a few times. The CDR3 here is CASSFRQGDEQFF. The CDR3 bases are TGTGCCAGCAGCTTCCGACAGGGGGATGAGCAGTTCTTC. The V and J genes are TRBV11-3 and TRBJ2-1, with 9 bases matching TRBD1. V lost 3 bases, J lost 8 bases, and 2 bases stayed unmatched. The CDR3 is 13 amino acids. CDR1 and CDR2 from the germline V gene are SGHNT and YENEEA.

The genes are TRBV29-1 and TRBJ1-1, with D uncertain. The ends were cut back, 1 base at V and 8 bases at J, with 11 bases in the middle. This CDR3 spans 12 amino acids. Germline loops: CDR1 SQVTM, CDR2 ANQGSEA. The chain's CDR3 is CSVEVVRMEAFF. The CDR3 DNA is TGCAGCGTTGAAGTCGTTCGTATGGAAGCTTTCTTT.

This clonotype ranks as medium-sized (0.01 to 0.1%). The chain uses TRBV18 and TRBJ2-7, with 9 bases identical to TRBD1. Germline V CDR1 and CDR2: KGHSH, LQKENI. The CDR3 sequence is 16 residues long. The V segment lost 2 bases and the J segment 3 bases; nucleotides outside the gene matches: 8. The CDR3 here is CASSPFGTGSIYEQYF. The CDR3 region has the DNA TGTGCCAGCTCACCATTCGGGACAGGGAGTATCTACGAGCAGTACTTC.

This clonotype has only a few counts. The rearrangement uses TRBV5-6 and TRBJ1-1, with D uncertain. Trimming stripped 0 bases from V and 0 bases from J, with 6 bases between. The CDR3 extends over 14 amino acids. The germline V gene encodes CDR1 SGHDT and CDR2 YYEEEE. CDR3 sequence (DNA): TGTGCCAGCAGCTTGGCAGTGTTGAACACTGAAGCTTTCTTT. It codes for CASSLAVLNTEAFF.

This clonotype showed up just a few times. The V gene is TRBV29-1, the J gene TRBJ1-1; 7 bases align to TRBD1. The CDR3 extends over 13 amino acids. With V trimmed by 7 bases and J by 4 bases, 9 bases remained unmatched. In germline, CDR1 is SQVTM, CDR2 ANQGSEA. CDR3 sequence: CSGGQDFGTEAFF. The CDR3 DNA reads TGCAGCGGTGGACAGGATTTTGGCACTGAAGCTTTCTTT.

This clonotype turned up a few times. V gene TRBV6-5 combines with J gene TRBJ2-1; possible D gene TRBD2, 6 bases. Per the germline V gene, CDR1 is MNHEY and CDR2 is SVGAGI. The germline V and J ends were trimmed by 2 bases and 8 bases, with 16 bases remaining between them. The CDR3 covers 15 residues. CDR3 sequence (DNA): TGTGCCAGCAGTTACGCGGGACTCCCTGGTCATGAGCAGTTCTTC. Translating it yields CASSYAGLPGHEQFF.

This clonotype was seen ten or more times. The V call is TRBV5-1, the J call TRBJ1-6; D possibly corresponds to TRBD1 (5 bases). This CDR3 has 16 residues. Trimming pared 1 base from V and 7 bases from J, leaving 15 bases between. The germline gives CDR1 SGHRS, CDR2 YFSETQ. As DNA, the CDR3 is TGCGCCAGCAGCTTGTCAGGGCCAACGGGAAATTCACCCCTCCACTTT. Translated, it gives CASSLSGPTGNSPLHF.

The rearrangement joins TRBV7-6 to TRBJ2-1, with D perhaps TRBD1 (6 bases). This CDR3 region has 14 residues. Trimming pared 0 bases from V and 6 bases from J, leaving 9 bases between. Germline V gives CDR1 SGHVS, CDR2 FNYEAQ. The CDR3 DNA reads TGTGCCAGCAGCTTAGCAAGGACAGCCAATGAGCAGTTCTTC. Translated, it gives CASSLARTANEQFF.

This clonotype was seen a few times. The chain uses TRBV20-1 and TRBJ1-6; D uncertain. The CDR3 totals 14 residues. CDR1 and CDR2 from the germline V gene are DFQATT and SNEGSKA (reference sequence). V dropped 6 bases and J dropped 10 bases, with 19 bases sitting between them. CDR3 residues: CSADPPIGNSPLHF. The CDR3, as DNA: TGCAGTGCAGATCCTCCGATTGGGAACTCACCCCTCCACTTT.